A selection of T cell receptor beta chains follows, all from one sample in a study of chemoradiotherapy in HPV16-positive cancers. Profiling relied on immunoSEQ multiplex PCR, and the TCRdb table lists in-frame clones only, not all of them. The repertoire holds about 53,000 clones, roughly nine tenths seen once, with roughly 3.4% in the top ten. Sequencing used blood, obtained from a patient who underwent chemoradiotherapy. Receptor source: a human donor with HPV-associated anogenital cancer. CDR3s include the opening cysteine and the closing phenylalanine or tryptophan. Some rows mark clone size as missing; the rest say once, few, many or name a class of expanded clone.

size	V	J	CDR3
.	TRBV4-3	TRBJ1-2	CASSPQSGSTYGYTF
.	TRBV5-4	TRBJ2-7	CASSLGPGGVKYEQYF
.	TRBV19	TRBJ1-1	CASSSRNRGQNTEAFF
.	TRBV5-1	TRBJ2-2	CASSLIWDRDGTGELFF
.	TRBV4-3	TRBJ1-2	CASSQPGQGGGYTF
.	TRBV6-6	TRBJ2-3	CASNLGTDTQYF
.	TRBV20-1	TRBJ2-7	CSATDGGEQYF
.	TRBV4-3	TRBJ1-4	CASSTRGQGIDEKLFF
.	TRBV5-1	TRBJ2-3	CASSSGTNRGRTDTQYF
.	TRBV19	TRBJ1-2	CASRRLDRGSENYGYTF
.	TRBV7-8	TRBJ1-2	CASSLVSSGGYTF
once	TRBV19	TRBJ1-6	CASSIQDYNSPLHF
.	TRBV5-4	TRBJ2-2	CASSLGQGAMYAGELFF
.	TRBV29-1	TRBJ2-6	CSVDGGSGANVLTF
.	TRBV5-1	TRBJ1-1	CASSSGYRDIEAFF